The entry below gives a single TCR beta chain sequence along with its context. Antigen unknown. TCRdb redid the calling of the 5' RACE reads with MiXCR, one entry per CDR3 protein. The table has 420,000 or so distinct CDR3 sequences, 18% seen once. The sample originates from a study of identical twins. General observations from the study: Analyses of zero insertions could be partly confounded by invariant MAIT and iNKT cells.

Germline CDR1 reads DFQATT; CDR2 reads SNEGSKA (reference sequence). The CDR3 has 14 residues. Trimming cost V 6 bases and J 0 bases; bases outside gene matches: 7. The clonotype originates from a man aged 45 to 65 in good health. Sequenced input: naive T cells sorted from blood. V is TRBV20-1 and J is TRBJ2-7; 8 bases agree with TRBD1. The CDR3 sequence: CSARGQAISYEQYF. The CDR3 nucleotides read TGCAGTGCCCGGGGACAGGCGATCTCCTACGAGCAGTACTTC.